These 20 T cell receptor beta chains originate from one sample sequenced in a study of vaccination and CD4 T cells after COVID-19. Sequenced with the Oncomine TCR Beta short-read assay was DNA taken from cultured CD4+ T cells. TCRdb reprocessed the PCR reads via MiXCR and lists one record per CDR3 protein. This repertoire shows under 20,000 distinct CDR3 sequences, just over 45% found once; its top ten account for about 3%. Antigens for these TCRs are unknown. Treatment: approximately 9-day PBMC culture with coronavirus spike peptide pools or control peptides (ViraFEST assay). The sample was CD4+ T cells from blood, cultured in vitro, taken after SARS-CoV-2 vaccination. Source of these receptors: a human donor who had recovered from COVID-19.

The chain has TRBV7-2 and TRBJ2-1; TRBD2 aligns across 8 bases. The CDR3 runs to 15 residues. With 5 bases clipped from V and 4 bases from J, the junction kept 7 bases outside the gene matches. Per the germline V gene, CDR1 is SGHTA and CDR2 is FQGNSA. Here the CDR3 reads CASSQLAGVYNEQFF. The CDR3 DNA reads TGTGCCAGCAGCCAGCTAGCGGGTGTGTACAATGAGCAGTTCTTC.

V usage is TRBV4-2 and J usage is TRBJ2-7; D is possibly TRBD2 (5 bases). This CDR3 contains 16 residues. V was shortened by 0 bases and J by 3 bases, with 15 bases between the two germline ends. Germline V gene sequence: CDR1 LGHNA, CDR2 YNFKEQ. The CDR3 nucleotides are TGTGCCAGCAGCCAAGAGTTTAATAGCGATCACTACGAGCAGTACTTC. Residues: CASSQEFNSDHYEQYF.

V gene TRBV19 combines with J gene TRBJ2-1; 9 bases line up with TRBD2. From germline, CDR1 is LNHDA and CDR2 SQIVND (reference sequence). V lost 4 bases to trimming and J lost 1 base; unmatched junction nucleotides: 8. The CDR3 extends over 17 amino acids. Written as DNA, the CDR3 is TGTGCCAGTAGTACTCGCCGACTAGCGGCGTCCTACAATGAGCAGTTCTTC. This sequence encodes CASSTRRLAASYNEQFF.

J is TRBJ1-1 and V is TRBV2; D perhaps matches TRBD1 (6 bases). The CDR3 is 13 amino acids. Per the germline V gene, CDR1 is SNHLY and CDR2 is FYNNEI. V dropped 4 bases and J dropped 5 bases, with 11 bases sitting between them. CDR3 nucleotides: TGTGCCAGCAGTGGACAGGTGGTGACTGAAGCTTTCTTT. This encodes CASSGQVVTEAFF.

This clonotype was detected a few times. The chain has TRBV19 and TRBJ1-2; D unresolved. Trimming left V 7 bases short and J 7 bases short, with 16 bases between. The CDR3 has 13 residues. The germline V gene encodes CDR1 LNHDA and CDR2 SQIVND (reference sequence). CDR3 amino acids: CASTLPRSRGYTF. The CDR3, as DNA: TGTGCCAGTACTCTTCCGCGCAGTCGTGGCTACACCTTC.

This clonotype was seen a few times. This chain's CDR3 is CASEKGGVQYF. The CDR3 DNA follows: TGTGCCAGCGAGAAAGGCGGTGTCCAGTACTTC. V and J are TRBV6-1 and TRBJ2-5; D is uncertain. V was cut by 8 bases and J by 10 bases, with 14 bases left in between. CDR1 MNHNS and CDR2 SASEGT come from the germline V gene. The CDR3 totals 11 residues.

The CDR3 here is CASRSRDLNNSPLHF. CDR3 DNA sequence: TGTGCCAGCAGGAGCCGGGACCTCAATAATTCACCCCTCCACTTT. This chain links TRBV7-9 with TRBJ1-6; a weak D match, TRBD1 (5 bases). The CDR3 has 15 amino acids. From germline, CDR1 is SEHNR and CDR2 FQNEAQ (reference sequence). Deletions cut 6 bases from V and 5 bases from J, with 14 bases between.

This chain links TRBV29-1 with TRBJ1-3; D uncertain. Germline V gives CDR1 SQVTM, CDR2 ANQGSEA. The V gene lost 7 bases and the J gene lost 0 bases, with 4 bases spanning the gap. The CDR3 covers 11 residues. The CDR3 bases are TGCAGCGGGACCTCTGGAAACACCATATATTTT. Translation: CSGTSGNTIYF.

This clonotype has more than one count but fewer than ten. The chain is built from TRBV4-3 and TRBJ1-6; TRBD1 matches at 8 bases. Germline lookup yields CDR1 LGHNA and CDR2 YSLEER. The CDR3 sequence is 15 residues long. V lost 0 bases and J lost 9; bases outside the gene matches: 4. CDR3 DNA: TGCGCCAGCAGCCAAGATAGACAGGGGAGTTCACCCCTCCACTTT. It specifies CASSQDRQGSSPLHF.

This clonotype was seen only a few times. CDR3 sequence (DNA): TGCAGTGCTAGATCCGGGACGGCGGATCAAGCTTTCTTT. Its protein is CSARSGTADQAFF. The chain recombines TRBV20-1 with TRBJ1-1; tentatively, D is TRBD1 (5 bases). Germline loops: CDR1 DFQATT, CDR2 SNEGSKA (reference sequence). Trimming took 2 bases from V and 9 from J, leaving 16 bases between them. The CDR3 is made up of 13 amino acids.

The rearrangement uses TRBV24-1 and TRBJ1-2; D is uncertain. The V and J ends lost 4 bases and 8 bases respectively, with 10 bases between them. The germline gives CDR1 KGHDR, CDR2 SFDVKD. This CDR3 spans 12 amino acids. The CDR3 DNA follows: TGTGCCACCAGTGACCCGGGCACCGGCTACACCTTC. It translates to CATSDPGTGYTF.

The chain joins TRBV7-2 to TRBJ2-1, with D perhaps matching TRBD2 (7 bases). The CDR3 is made up of 18 amino acids. The germline V gene has CDR1 SGHTA and CDR2 FQGNSA. Trimming removed 4 bases at V and 9 bases at J, with 28 bases between. The CDR3 spells CASSYRRRGGGRVGEQFF. CDR3 DNA sequence: TGTGCCAGCAGCTATAGGCGGCGAGGCGGGGGCCGGGTTGGTGAGCAGTTCTTC.

V gene TRBV6-2 or TRBV6-3 combines with J gene TRBJ1-2; weak D call: TRBD1 (5 bases). V shed 6 bases and J shed 4 bases, with 9 bases lying between them. Germline CDR1 and CDR2: MNHEY and SVGEGT. The CDR3 consists of 12 residues. Here the CDR3 reads CASSRDSYGYTF. The CDR3 bases are TGTGCCAGCAGCCGAGACAGCTATGGCTACACCTTC.

The chain employs TRBV27 and TRBJ1-6, with D tentatively TRBD1 (6 bases). V lost 5 bases, J lost 13 bases, and 12 bases lay in between. Germline V gives CDR1 MNHEY, CDR2 SMNVEV (reference sequence). This CDR3 region has 12 residues. The CDR3 protein is CASSQGRGPLHF. CDR3 bases: TGTGCCAGCAGTCAGGGGCGAGGGCCCCTCCACTTT.

The J gene is TRBJ2-1, the V gene TRBV7-2, with D possibly TRBD1 on 6 matching bases. The V gene lost 5 bases and the J gene lost 4 bases, with 21 bases spanning the gap. This CDR3 spans 17 amino acids. Germline V gene sequence: CDR1 SGHTA, CDR2 FQGNSA. The CDR3 nucleotides are TGTGCCAGCAGCAGGCAGCCCAGTCAGGGGAGTTACAATGAGCAGTTCTTC. Protein: CASSRQPSQGSYNEQFF. Full variable domain (remainder filled in from reference TRBV7-2 and TRBJ2-1): GAGVSQSPSNKVTEKGKDVELRCDPISGHTALYWYRQSLGQGLEFLIYFQGNSAPDKSGLPSDRFSAERTGGSVSTLTIQRTQQEDSAVYLCASSRQPSQGSYNEQFFGPGTRLTVL.

The rearrangement joins TRBV12-3 or TRBV12-4 to TRBJ1-5; TRBD1 might be the D (5 bases). The CDR3 length is 14 residues. V was clipped by 6 bases and J by 3 bases, with 12 bases between them. Here the CDR3 DNA reads TGTGCCAGCAGGCTAGGAGGGGCCAATCAGCCCCAGCATTTT. Its translation is CASRLGGANQPQHF.

V gene TRBV6-5 combines with J gene TRBJ2-7; 7 bases fit TRBD1. The V gene end was trimmed by 2 bases and the J gene end by 6 bases; junction bases not matched to a gene: 10. The germline V gene has CDR1 MNHEY and CDR2 SVGAGI. The length of the CDR3 is 15 residues. DNA for the CDR3: TGTGCCAGCAGTTACACAGAGACAGGGAGTTCCGAGCAGTACTTC. Protein product: CASSYTETGSSEQYF.

V gene TRBV6-1 combines with J gene TRBJ2-3; D may correspond to TRBD1 or TRBD2 (6 bases each). CDR1 is MNHNS and CDR2 is SASEGT in the germline V gene. V gave up 4 bases and J gave up 0 bases, with 14 bases separating them. The CDR3 is 16 residues long. This CDR3 reads CASSVTGTRSTDTQYF. The CDR3 coding sequence is TGTGCCAGCAGTGTAACAGGGACTCGGAGCACAGATACGCAGTATTTT.

The rearrangement links TRBV21-1 to TRBJ2-7; no DNA check was done on the table's D call, TRBD1. TRBV21-1 is assigned pseudogene status. The CDR3 spans 14 residues. Here the CDR3 reads CAITTGRTRYEQYF. The DNA of the CDR3 is TGTGCCATAACTACAGGCAGGACACGCTACGAGCAGTACTTC.

This chain uses TRBV10-3 with TRBJ1-2; D may be TRBD1 (5 bases). V lost 6 bases and J lost 3, with 17 bases in between. From germline, CDR1 is ENHRY and CDR2 SYGVKD. This CDR3 spans 15 amino acids. The CDR3 loop is CAIRTRDGAYYGYTF. Here the CDR3 DNA reads TGTGCCATCAGGACCCGGGACGGAGCGTACTATGGCTACACCTTC.